This T cell receptor beta chain was profiled in a study of CD8+ T cells in alopecia areata. Described treatment: oral pan-JAK inhibitor, 5-10 mg twice daily. Looked up from germline, CDR1 is MGHRA and CDR2 is YSYEKL. After removal of 1 base from V and 3 bases from J, the junction contained 5 bases not matched to a gene. This CDR3 comprises 16 residues. TCR sequencing used cDNA made by reverse transcription of extracted RNA. Sequencing used immunoSEQ multiplex PCR; TCRdb keeps in-frame clones, though not all of them. Of about 190,000 clones listed, roughly three fifths are singletons. Concerning this clone: Antigen specificity is unknown.

Findings and caveats of the study: In scalp and blood during tofacitinib, many expanded lesional clones persisted. Scalp clonality and expanded CD8+ clones among the top 100 showed significant decreases with tofacitinib.

The receptor comes from a human donor with alopecia areata. This specimen consisted of CD4+ T cells sorted from blood, obtained at week 4, from a patient treated with tofacitinib. The V and J genes are TRBV4-1 and TRBJ2-2, with 7 bases aligning to TRBD1. The CDR3 here is CASSQVPGGHTGELFF. The CDR3 DNA reads as TGCGCCAGCAGCCAAGTCCCAGGGGGTCACACCGGGGAGCTGTTTTTT.